This T cell receptor beta chain was sequenced in a study of blood T cell repertoires in COVID-19. As for the study in general: Samples came from the United States, Italy and Spain, spanning acute and convalescent COVID-19. T cells, B-cell-depleted T cells, or PBMCs provided the cDNA or gDNA that served as material.

The germline V gene has CDR1 MNHNY and CDR2 SVGAGI (reference sequence). Trimming pared 5 bases from V and 5 bases from J, leaving 18 bases between. The CDR3 extends over 15 amino acids. Original methodology: It was from reference gene primer amplification that nucleated cell counts were estimated. TCRdb keeps only in-frame clones here, not all; method: immunoSEQ multiplex PCR. The D gene and trimming were derived from the DNA, and the V and J assignments and clone size from that table. Altogether 280,000 or so clones are present, approximately 90% being singletons, with the ten largest covering approximately 7.2%.

The specimen sequenced was peripheral blood. This TCR was recovered from a woman in her thirties who had recovered from COVID-19. The chain joins TRBV6-6 to TRBJ2-5, with D tentatively TRBD2 (5 bases). DNA for the CDR3: TGTGCCAGCAGTGCCCCGACTCAGCCGGGGGAGACCCAGTACTTC. It codes for CASSAPTQPGETQYF.